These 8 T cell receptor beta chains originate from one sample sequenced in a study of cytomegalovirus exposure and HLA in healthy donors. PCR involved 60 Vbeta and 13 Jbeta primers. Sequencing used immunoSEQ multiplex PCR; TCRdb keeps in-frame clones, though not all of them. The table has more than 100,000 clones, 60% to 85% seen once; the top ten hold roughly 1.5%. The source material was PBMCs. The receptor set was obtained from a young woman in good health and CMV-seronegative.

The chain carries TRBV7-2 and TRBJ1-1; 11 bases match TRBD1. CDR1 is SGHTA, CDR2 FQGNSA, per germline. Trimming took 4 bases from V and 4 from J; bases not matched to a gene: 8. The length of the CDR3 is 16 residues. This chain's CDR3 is CASSSRTGGYITEAFF. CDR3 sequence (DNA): TGTGCCAGCAGCTCCCGGACAGGGGGCTATATCACTGAAGCTTTCTTT.

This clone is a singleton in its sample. CDR3 loop: CASLRDTDTQYF. CDR3 bases: TGCGCCAGCCTGAGAGACACAGATACGCAGTATTTT. The V gene is TRBV10-2, the J gene TRBJ2-3, with D unresolved. The CDR3 is made up of 12 amino acids. The germline V and J ends were trimmed by 8 bases and 2 bases, with 8 bases remaining between them. CDR1 and CDR2 (germline): WSHSY, SAAADI.

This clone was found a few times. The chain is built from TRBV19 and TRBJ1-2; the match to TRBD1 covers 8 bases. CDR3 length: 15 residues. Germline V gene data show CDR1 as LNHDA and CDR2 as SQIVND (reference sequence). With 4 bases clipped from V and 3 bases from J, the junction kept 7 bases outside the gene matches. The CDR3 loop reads CASSSQDRADYGYTF. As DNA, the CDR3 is TGTGCCAGTAGTAGCCAGGACAGGGCCGACTATGGCTACACCTTC.

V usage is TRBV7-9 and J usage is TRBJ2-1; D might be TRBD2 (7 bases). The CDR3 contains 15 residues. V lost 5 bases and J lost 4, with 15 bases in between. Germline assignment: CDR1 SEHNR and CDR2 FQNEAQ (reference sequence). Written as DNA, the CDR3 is TGTGCCAGCAGCCCGGTAGGGGGGGAGTACAATGAGCAGTTCTTC. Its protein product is CASSPVGGEYNEQFF.

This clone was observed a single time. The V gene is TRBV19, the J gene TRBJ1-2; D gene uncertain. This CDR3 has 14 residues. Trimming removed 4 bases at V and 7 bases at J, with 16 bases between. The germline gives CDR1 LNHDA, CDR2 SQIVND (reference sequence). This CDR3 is CASSSSGEGSGYTF. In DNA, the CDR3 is TGTGCCAGTAGTAGCTCTGGCGAGGGAAGTGGCTACACCTTC.

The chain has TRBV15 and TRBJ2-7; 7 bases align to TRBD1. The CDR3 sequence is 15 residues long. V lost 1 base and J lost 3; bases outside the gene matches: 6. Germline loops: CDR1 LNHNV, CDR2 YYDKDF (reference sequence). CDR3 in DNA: TGTGCCACCAGCAGAGTTCACGGACAGGTCTACGAGCAGTACTTC. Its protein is CATSRVHGQVYEQYF.

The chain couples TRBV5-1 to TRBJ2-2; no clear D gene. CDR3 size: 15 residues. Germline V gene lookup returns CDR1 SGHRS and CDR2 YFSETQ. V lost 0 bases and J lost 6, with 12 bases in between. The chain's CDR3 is CASSLGPASAGELFF. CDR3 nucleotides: TGCGCCAGCAGCTTGGGCCCAGCGAGCGCCGGGGAGCTGTTTTTT. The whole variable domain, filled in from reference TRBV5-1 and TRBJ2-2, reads KAGVTQTPRYLIKTRGQQVTLSCSPISGHRSVSWYQQTPGQGLQFLFEYFSETQRNKGNFPGRFSGRQFSNSRSEMNVSTLELGDSALYLCASSLGPASAGELFFGEGSRLTVL.

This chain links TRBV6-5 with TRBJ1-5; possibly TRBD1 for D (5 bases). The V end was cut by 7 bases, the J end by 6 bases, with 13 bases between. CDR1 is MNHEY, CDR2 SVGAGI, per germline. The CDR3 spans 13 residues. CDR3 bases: TGTGCCAGCAACGAAGGGAGGGGTCAGCCCCAGCATTTT. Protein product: CASNEGRGQPQHF.